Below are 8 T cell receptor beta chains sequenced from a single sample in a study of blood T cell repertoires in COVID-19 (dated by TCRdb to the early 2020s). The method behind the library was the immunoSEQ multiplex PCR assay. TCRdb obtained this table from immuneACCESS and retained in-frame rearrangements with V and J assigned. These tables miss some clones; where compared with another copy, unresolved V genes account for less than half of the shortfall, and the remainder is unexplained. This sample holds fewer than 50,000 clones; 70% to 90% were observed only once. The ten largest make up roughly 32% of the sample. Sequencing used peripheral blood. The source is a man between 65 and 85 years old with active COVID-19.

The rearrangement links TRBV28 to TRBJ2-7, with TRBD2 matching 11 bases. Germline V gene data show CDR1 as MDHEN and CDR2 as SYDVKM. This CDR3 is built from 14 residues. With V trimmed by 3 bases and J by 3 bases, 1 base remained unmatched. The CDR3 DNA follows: TGTGCCAGCAGTTTCCTAGCGGGAGGCTACGAGCAGTACTTC. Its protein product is CASSFLAGGYEQYF. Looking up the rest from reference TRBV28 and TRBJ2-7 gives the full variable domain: DVKVTQSSRYLVKRTGEKVFLECVQDMDHENMFWYRQDPGLGLRLIYFSYDVKMKEKGDIPEGYSVSREKKERFSLILESASTNQTSMYLCASSFLAGGYEQYFGPGTRLTVT.

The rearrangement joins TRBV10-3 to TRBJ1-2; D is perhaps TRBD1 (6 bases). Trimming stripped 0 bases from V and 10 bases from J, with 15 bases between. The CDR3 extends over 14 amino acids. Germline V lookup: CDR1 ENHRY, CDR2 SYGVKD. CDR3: CAISESKETGSYTF. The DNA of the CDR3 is TGTGCCATCAGTGAGTCGAAGGAAACAGGGTCCTACACCTTC.

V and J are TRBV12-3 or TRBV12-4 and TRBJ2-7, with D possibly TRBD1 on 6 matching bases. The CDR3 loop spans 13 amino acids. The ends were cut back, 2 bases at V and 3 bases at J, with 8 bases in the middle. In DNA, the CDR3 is TGTGCCAGCAGTTTAAACAGGGTCTACGAGCAGTACTTC. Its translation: CASSLNRVYEQYF.

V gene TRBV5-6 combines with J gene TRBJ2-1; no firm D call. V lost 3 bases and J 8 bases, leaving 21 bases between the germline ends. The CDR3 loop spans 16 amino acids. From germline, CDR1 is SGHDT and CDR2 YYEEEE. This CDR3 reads CASSSDPGFLFDEQFF. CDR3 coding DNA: TGTGCCAGCAGCTCCGACCCCGGGTTCCTGTTCGATGAGCAGTTCTTC.

The CDR3 region is CASSFGLAVYNEQFF. DNA for the CDR3: TGTGCCAGCAGCTTCGGACTAGCGGTTTACAATGAGCAGTTCTTC. The rearrangement uses TRBV7-2 and TRBJ2-1; 10 nucleotides match TRBD2. From germline, CDR1 is SGHTA and CDR2 FQGNSA. V was pared by 3 bases and J by 4 bases, with 3 bases of the junction left unmatched. The CDR3 runs 15 residues.

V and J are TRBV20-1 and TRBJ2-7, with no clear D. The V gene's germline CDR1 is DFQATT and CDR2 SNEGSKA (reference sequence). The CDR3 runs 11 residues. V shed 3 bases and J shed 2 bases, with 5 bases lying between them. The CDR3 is CSARSPYEQYF. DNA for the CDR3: TGCAGTGCTAGGAGCCCCTACGAGCAGTACTTC.

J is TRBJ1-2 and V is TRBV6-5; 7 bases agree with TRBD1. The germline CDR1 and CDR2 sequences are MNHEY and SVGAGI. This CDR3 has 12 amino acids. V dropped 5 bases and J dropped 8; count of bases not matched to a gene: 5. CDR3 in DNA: TGTGCCAGCAGTCTACAGGGGCGGGGCTACACCTTC. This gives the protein CASSLQGRGYTF.

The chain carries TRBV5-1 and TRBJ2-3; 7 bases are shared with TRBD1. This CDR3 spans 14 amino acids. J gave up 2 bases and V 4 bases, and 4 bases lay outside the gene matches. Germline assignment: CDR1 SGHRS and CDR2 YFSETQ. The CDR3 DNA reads TGCGCCAGCAGCGCCGGGACAGCCACAGATACGCAGTATTTT. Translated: CASSAGTATDTQYF.